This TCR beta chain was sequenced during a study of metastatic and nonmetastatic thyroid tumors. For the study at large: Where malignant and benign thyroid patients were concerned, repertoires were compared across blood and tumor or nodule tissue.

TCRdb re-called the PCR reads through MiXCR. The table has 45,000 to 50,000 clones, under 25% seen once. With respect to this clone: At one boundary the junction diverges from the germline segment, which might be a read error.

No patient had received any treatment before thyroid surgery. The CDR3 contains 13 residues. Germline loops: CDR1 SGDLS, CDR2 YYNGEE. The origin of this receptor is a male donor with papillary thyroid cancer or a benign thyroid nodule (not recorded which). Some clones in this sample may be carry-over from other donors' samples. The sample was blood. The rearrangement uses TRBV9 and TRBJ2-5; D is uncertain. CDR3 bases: TGTGCCAGCAGCCAGGCCTGGCAAGATACCCAGTACTTC. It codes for CASSQAWQDTQYF.